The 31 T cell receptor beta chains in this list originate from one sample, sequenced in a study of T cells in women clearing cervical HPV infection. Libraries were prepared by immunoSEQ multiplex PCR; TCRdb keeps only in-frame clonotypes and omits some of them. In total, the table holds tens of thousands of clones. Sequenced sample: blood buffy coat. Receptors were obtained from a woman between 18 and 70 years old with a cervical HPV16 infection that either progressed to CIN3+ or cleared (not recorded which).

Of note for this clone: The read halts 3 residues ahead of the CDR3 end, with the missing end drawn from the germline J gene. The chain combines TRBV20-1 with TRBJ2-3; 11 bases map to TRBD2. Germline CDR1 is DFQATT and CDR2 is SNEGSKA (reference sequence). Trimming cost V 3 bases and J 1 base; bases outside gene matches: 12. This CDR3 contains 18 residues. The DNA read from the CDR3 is TGCAGTGCTAGTGGACTAGCGGGCTCGGCGGAGGGCACAGATACG. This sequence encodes CSASGLAGSAEGTDT. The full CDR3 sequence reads CSASGLAGSAEGTDTQYF.

CDR3: CASKQGAQYEQYF. CDR3 DNA, as far as it was read: TGTGCCAGCAAGCAGGGGGCGCAATACGAG. V usage is TRBV28 and J usage is TRBJ2-7; 8 bases are shared with TRBD1. The sequenced fragment ends 3 residues before the CDR3 boundary, so the rest is inferred from the germline J gene. V shed 7 bases, J shed 4 bases, and the junction held 6 bases outside the gene matches. Per the germline V gene, CDR1 is MDHEN and CDR2 is SYDVKM. This CDR3 region has 13 residues.

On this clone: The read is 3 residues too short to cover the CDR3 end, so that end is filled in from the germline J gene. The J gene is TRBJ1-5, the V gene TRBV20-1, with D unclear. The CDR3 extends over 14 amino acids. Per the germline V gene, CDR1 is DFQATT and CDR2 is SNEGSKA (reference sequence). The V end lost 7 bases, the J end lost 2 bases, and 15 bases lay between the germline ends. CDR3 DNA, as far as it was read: TGCAGTGTGTCCGAGGGTTTAGGCAATCAGCCC. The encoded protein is CSVSEGLGNQP. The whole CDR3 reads CSVSEGLGNQPQHF.

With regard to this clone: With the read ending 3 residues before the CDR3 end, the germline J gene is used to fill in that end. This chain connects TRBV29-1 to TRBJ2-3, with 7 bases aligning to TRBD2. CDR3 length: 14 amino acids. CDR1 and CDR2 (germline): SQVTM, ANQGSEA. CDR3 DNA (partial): TGCAGCGTAGGCACGAGCGGGGTTCAAGAGACG. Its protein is CSVGTSGVQET. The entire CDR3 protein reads CSVGTSGVQETQYF.

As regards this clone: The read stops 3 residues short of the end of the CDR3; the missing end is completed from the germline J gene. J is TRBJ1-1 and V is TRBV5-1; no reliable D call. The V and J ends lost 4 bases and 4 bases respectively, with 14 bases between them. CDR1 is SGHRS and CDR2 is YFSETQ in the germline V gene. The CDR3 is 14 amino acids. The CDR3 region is CASSPVSSGTEAFF. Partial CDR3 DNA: TGCGCCAGCAGCCCAGTCTCATCGGGCACTGAA.

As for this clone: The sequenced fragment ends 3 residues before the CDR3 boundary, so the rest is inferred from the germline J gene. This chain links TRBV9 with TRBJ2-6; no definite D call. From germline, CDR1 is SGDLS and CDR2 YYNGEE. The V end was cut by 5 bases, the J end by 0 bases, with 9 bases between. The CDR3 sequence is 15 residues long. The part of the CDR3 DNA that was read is TGTGCCAGCAGTAACAGCTACTCTGGGGCCAACGTC. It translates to CASSNSYSGANV. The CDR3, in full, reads CASSNSYSGANVLTF.

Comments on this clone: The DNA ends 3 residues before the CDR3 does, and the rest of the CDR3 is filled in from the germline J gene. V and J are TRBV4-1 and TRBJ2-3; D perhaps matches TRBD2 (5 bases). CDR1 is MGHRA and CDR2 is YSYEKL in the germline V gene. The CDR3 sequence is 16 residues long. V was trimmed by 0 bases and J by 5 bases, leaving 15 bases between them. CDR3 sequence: CASSQDLEGLKDTQYF. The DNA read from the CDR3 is TGCGCCAGCAGCCAAGATCTTGAGGGCTTAAAAGATACG.

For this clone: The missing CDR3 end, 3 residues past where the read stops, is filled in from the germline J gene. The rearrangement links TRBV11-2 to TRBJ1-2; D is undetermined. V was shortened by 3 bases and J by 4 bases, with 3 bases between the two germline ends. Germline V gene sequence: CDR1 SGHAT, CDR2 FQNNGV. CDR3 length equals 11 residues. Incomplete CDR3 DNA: TGTGCCAGCAGCTTCGTCTATGGC. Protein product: CASSFVYG. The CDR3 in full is CASSFVYGYTF.

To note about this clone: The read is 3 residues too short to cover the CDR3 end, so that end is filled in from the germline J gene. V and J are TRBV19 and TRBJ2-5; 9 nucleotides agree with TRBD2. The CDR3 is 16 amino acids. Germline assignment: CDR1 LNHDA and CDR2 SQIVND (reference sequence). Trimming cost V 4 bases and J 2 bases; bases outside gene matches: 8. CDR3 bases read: TGTGCCAGTAGTAGAAAGCGGGGGGTACAGCAAGAGACC. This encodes CASSRKRGVQQET. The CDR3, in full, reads CASSRKRGVQQETQYF.

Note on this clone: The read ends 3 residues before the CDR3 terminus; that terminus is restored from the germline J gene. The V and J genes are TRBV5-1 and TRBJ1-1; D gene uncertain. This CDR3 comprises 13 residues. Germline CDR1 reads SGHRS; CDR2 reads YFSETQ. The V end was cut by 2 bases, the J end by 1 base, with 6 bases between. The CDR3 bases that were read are TGCGCCAGCAGCTTTACTGAGAACACTGAA. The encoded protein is CASSFTENTE. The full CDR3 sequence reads CASSFTENTEAFF.

CDR3 in amino acids: CASTSDRGFGISSYNSPLHF. The covered CDR3 bases are TGTGCCAGCACCTCGGACAGGGGGTTCGGGATAAGCTCCTATAATTCACCC. V and J are TRBV6-9 and TRBJ1-6; 10 nucleotides agree with TRBD1. With the read ending 3 residues before the CDR3 end, the germline J gene is used to fill in that end. The CDR3 is 20 residues long. Trimming cost V 7 bases and J 0 bases; bases outside gene matches: 15. Per the germline V gene, CDR1 is MNHGY and CDR2 is SVAAGI.

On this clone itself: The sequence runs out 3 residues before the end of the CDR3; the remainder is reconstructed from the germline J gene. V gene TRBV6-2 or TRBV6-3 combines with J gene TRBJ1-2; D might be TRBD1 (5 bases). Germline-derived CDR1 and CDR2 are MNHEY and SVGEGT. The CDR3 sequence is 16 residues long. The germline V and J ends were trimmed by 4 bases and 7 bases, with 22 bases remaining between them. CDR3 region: CASSSAAGGGRFGYTF. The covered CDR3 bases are TGTGCCAGCAGTTCCGCGGCGGGGGGGGGAAGGTTTGGC.

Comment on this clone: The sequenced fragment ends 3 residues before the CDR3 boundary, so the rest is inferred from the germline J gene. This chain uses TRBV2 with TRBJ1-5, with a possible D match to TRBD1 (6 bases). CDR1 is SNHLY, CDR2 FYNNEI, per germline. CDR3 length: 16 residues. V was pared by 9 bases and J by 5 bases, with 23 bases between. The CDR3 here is CASRLYTTGLDQPQHF. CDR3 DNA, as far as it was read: TGTGCCAGTCGCCTGTACACCACAGGGTTAGATCAGCCC.

CDR3 DNA, as far as it was read: TGTGCCAGCAGGCCTAGTAAGGGGGGGGGAGGCGAG. Encoded protein: CASRPSKGGGGE. In full, the CDR3 reads CASRPSKGGGGEQYF. V usage is TRBV28 and J usage is TRBJ2-7; TRBD2 might be the D (7 bases). The sequenced fragment ends 3 residues before the CDR3 boundary, so the rest is inferred from the germline J gene. Trimming left V 6 bases short and J 6 bases short, with 21 bases between. The CDR3 loop spans 15 amino acids. Germline assignment: CDR1 MDHEN and CDR2 SYDVKM.

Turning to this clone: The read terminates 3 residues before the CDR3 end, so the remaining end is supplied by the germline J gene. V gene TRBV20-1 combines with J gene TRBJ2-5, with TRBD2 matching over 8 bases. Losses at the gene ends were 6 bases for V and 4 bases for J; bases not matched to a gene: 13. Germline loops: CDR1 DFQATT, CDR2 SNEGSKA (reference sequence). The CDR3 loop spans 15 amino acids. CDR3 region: CSAPRLARASETQYF. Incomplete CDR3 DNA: TGCAGTGCCCCCCGACTAGCGAGGGCCTCAGAGACC.

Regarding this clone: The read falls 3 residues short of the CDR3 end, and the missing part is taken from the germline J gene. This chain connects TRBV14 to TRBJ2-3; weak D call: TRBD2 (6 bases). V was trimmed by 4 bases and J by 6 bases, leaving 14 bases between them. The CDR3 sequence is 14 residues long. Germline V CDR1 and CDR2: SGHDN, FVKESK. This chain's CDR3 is CASSPWGEKDTQYF. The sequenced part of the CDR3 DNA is TGTGCCAGCAGCCCTTGGGGGGAGAAGGATACG.

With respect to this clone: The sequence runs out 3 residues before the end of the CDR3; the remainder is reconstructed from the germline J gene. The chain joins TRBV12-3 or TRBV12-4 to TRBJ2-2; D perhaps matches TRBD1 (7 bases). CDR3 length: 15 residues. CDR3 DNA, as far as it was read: TGTGCCAGCAGTTTATTTACCAGGGGGGCGGAAAAG. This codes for CASSLFTRGAEK. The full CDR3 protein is CASSLFTRGAEKLFF.

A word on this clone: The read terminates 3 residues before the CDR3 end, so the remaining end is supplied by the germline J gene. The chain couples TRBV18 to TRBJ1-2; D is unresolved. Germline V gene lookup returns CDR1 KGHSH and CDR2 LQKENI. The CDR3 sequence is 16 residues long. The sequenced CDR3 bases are TGTGCCAGCTCACCACCGGTCACGGGGAGCTACAATGAC. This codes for CASSPPVTGSYND. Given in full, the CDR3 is CASSPPVTGSYNDYTF.

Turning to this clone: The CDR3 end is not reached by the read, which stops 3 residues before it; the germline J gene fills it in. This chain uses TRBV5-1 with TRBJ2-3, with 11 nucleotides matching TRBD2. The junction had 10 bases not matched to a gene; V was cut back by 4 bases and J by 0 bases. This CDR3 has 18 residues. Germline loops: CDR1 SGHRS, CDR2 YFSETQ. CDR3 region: CASSPYSGGASSTDTQYF. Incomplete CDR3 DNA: TGCGCCAGCAGCCCCTATAGCGGGGGGGCTTCTAGCACAGATACG.

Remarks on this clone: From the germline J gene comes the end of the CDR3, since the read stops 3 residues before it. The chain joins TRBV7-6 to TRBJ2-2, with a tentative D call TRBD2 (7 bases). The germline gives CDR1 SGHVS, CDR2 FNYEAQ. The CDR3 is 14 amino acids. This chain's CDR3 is CASGPGKGGEKLFF. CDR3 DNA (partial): TGTGCCAGCGGCCCCGGAAAGGGGGGGGAAAAG.

The CDR3 reads CSARDDGGDQPQHF. Partial CDR3 DNA: TGCAGTGCTAGAGATGATGGGGGGGACCAGCCC. This chain connects TRBV20-1 to TRBJ1-5; tentative D call: TRBD1 (5 bases). The read ends 3 residues shy of where the CDR3 ends; the end is completed using the germline J gene. Trimming pared 0 bases from V and 7 bases from J, leaving 13 bases between. Germline lookup yields CDR1 DFQATT and CDR2 SNEGSKA (reference sequence). The CDR3 covers 14 residues.

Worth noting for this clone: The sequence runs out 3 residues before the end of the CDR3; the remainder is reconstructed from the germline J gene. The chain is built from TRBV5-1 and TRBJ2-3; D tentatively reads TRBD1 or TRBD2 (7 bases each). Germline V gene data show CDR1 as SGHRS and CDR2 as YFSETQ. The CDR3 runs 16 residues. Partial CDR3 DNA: TGCGCCAGCAGCTTGGCTGACAGGGAGGGGAATCAGCCG. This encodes CASSLADREGNQP. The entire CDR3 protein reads CASSLADREGNQPQYF.

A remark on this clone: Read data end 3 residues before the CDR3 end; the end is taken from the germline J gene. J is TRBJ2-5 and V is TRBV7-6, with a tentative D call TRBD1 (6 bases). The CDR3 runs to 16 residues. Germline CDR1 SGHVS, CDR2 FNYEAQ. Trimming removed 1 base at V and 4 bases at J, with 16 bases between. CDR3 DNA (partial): TGTGCCAGCAGCTTAGGACCTCAGGGGTCGGGAGAGACC. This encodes CASSLGPQGSGET. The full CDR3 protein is CASSLGPQGSGETQYF.

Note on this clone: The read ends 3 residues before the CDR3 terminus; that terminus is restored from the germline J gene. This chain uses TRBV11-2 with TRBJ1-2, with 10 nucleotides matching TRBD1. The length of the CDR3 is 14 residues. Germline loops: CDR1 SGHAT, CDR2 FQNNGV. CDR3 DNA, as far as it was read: TGTGCCAGCAGCAGTCCAGGGACAGGGGTGGGC. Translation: CASSSPGTGVG. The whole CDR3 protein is CASSSPGTGVGYTF.

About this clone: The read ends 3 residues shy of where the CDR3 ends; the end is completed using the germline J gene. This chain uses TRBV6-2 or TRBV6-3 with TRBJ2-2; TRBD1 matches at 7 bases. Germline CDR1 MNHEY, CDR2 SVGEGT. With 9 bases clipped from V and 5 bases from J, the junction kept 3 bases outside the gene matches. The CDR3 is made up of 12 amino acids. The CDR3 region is CASQTGTGELFF. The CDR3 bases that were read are TGTGCCAGTCAGACAGGGACCGGGGAG.

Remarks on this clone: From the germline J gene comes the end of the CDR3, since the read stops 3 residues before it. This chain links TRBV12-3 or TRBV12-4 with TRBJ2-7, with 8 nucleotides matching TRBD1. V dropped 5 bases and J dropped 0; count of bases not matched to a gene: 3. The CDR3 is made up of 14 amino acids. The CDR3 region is CASSRQGISYEQYF. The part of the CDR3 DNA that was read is TGTGCCAGCAGTCGACAGGGGATCTCCTACGAG.

Partial CDR3 DNA: TGTGCCAGCAGTGACCGGTGGTCAGGGGATGAG. Its translation is CASSDRWSGDE. In full, the CDR3 reads CASSDRWSGDEQFF. J is TRBJ2-1 and V is TRBV6-1, with a tentative D call TRBD1 (6 bases). The CDR3 end is not reached by the read, which stops 3 residues before it; the germline J gene fills it in. Germline lookup yields CDR1 MNHNS and CDR2 SASEGT. V lost 3 bases and J lost 8, with 14 bases in between. CDR3 length: 14 amino acids.

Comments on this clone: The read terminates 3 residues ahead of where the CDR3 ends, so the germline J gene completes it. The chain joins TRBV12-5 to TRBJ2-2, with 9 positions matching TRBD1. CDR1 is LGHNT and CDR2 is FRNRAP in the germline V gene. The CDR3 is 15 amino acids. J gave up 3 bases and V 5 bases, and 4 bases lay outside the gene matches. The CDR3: CASGPGQGYTGELFF. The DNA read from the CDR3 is TGTGCTAGTGGTCCAGGACAGGGGTACACCGGGGAG. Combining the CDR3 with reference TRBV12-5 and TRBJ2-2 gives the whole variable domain DARVTQTPRHKVTEMGQEVTMRCQPILGHNTVFWYRQTMMQGLELLAYFRNRAPLDDSGMPKDRFSAEMPDATLATLKIQPSEPRDSAVYFCASGPGQGYTGELFFGEGSRLTVL.

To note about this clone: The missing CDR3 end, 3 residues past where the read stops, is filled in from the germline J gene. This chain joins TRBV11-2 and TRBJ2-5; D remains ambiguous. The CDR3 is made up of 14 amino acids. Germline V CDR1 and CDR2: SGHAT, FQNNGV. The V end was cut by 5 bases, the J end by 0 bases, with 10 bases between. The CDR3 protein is CASSPRFDQETQYF. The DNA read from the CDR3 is TGTGCCAGCAGCCCCCGGTTTGACCAAGAGACC.

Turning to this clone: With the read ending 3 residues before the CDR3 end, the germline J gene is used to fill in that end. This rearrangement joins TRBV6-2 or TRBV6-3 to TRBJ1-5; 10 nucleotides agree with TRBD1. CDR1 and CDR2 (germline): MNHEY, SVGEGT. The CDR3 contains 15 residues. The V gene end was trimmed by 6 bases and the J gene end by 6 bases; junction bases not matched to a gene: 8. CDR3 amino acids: CASRRGQGMGQPQHF. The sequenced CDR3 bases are TGTGCCAGCAGGAGGGGACAGGGGATGGGTCAGCCC.

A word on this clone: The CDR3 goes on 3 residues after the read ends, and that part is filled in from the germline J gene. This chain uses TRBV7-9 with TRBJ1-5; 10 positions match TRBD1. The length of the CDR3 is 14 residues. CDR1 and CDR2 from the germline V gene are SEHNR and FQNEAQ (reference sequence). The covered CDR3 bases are TGTGCCAGCAGCTTAGTCGGGACAGGGGATCCC. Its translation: CASSLVGTGDP. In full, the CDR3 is CASSLVGTGDPQHF.